One sample yielded the 3 T cell receptor beta chains listed below, sequenced in a study of OX40 agonist ivuxolimab in advanced cancers. Libraries were built with the immunoSEQ multiplex PCR assay. Imported from immuneACCESS, the table was reduced by TCRdb to in-frame sequences with V and J called. These copies leave out some clones; in studies compared against another copy, an unresolved V gene accounts for under half, and the cause of the remainder is not known. The sample table holds about 62,000 clones, of which about 85% were seen once. The top ten clones comprise just under 4% of the sample. The sample was CD4+ or CD8+ T cells sorted from blood, taken in a trial of the OX40 agonist ivuxolimab. The receptors stem from an adult with an advanced solid tumor such as melanoma, head and neck, liver or kidney cancer.

The rearrangement joins TRBV6-1 to TRBJ2-1; TRBD2 matches 7 bases. J lost 7 bases, V lost 11 bases, and 8 bases had no gene match. Germline V gene data show CDR1 as MNHNS and CDR2 as SASEGT. The CDR3 length is 12 residues. CDR3 residues: CALNVGGNEQFF. As DNA, the CDR3 is TGTGCCCTAAACGTCGGGGGGAATGAGCAGTTCTTC.

V and J are TRBV15 and TRBJ2-2; perhaps TRBD2 as D (6 bases). Germline CDR1 reads LNHNV; CDR2 reads YYDKDF (reference sequence). V shed 3 bases and J shed 9 bases, with 8 bases lying between them. The CDR3 consists of 12 residues. In DNA form, the CDR3 reads TGTGCCACCAGCAGGGGAGGAAGGGAGCTGTTTTTT. This sequence encodes CATSRGGRELFF.

The V call is TRBV7-2, the J call TRBJ1-4, with TRBD1 matching over 8 bases. The CDR3 is 14 amino acids. Germline V gene data show CDR1 as SGHTA and CDR2 as FQGNSA. V was clipped by 7 bases and J by 6 bases; unmatched bases: 7. CDR3 in amino acids: CASTPATGDEKLFF. CDR3 in DNA: TGTGCCAGCACCCCGGCGACAGGGGATGAAAAACTGTTTTTT.